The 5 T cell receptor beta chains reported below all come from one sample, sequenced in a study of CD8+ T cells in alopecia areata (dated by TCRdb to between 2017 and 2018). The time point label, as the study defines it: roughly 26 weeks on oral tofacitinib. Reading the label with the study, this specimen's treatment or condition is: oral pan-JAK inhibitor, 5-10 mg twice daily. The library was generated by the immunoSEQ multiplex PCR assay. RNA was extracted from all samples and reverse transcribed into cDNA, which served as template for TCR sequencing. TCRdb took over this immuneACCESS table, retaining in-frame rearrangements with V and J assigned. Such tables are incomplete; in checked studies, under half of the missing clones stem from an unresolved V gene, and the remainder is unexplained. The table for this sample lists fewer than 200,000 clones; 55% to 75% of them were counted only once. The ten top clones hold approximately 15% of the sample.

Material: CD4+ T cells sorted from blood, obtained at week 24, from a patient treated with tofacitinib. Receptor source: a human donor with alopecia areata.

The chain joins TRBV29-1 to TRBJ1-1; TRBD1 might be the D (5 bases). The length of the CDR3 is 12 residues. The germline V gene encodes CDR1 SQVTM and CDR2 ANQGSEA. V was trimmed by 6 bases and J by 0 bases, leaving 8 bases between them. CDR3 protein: CSVQDMNTEAFF. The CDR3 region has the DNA TGCAGCGTCCAGGACATGAACACTGAAGCTTTCTTT.

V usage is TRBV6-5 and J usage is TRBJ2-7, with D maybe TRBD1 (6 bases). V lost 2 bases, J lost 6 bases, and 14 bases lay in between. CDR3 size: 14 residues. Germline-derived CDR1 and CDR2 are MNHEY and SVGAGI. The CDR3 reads CASSYPGQSIEQYF. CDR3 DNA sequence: TGTGCCAGCAGTTACCCCGGACAGTCGATCGAGCAGTACTTC.

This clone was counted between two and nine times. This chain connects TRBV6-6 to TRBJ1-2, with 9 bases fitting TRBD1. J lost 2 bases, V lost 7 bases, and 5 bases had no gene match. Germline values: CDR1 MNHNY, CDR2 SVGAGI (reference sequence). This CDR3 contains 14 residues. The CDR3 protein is CASTLTGGNYGYTF. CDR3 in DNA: TGTGCCAGCACCCTGACAGGGGGGAACTATGGCTACACCTTC.

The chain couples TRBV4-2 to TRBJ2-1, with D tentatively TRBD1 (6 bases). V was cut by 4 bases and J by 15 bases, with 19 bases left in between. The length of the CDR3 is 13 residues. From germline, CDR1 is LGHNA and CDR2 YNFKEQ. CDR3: CASSLRGQRMSFF. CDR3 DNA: TGTGCCAGCAGCCTCCGCGGACAGCGAATGTCGTTCTTC.

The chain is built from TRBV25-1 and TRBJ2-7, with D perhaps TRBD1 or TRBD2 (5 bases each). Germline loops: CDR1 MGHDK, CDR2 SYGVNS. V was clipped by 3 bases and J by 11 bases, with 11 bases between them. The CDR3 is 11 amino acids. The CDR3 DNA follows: TGTGCCAGCAGTGAGGGGGAGAGAGAGTACTTC. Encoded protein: CASSEGEREYF.